This entry lists 21 T cell receptor beta chains sequenced from one sample in a study of CD8 T cells in ankylosing spondylitis. A single record per CDR3 protein comes from TCRdb applying MiXCR to the 5' RACE reads. The profile shows some 130,000 distinct CDR3 sequences, 10% to 12% of them singletons. Sample: blood, either unsorted or a sorted T cell fraction (not recorded which). The receptors come from a female donor with ankylosing spondylitis or in good health (not recorded which).

At least ten counts were recorded for this clonotype. The chain carries TRBV12-3 or TRBV12-4 and TRBJ2-1, with D unclear. This CDR3 region has 13 residues. The V and J ends lost 5 bases and 0 bases respectively, with 5 bases between them. CDR3 sequence (DNA): TGTGCCAGCAGTGGCCGCTCCTACAATGAGCAGTTCTTC. It yields the protein CASSGRSYNEQFF.

In this sample, this clonotype turned up a few times. At one end, the junction sequence differs from germline, possibly due to a read error. This chain connects TRBV28 to TRBJ2-5; D may be TRBD2 (5 bases). The germline V gene encodes CDR1 MDHEN and CDR2 SYDVKM. CDR3 length equals 12 residues. CDR3 DNA: TGTGCCAGCAGCCGGGTTAGGGAGATCCAGTACTTC. It translates to CASSRVREIQYF.

The sample holds many counts of this clonotype. The CDR3 spells CASSLARGGWDTEAFF. CDR3 DNA: TGCGCCAGCAGCTTGGCCCGGGGGGGTTGGGACACTGAAGCTTTCTTT. The genes are TRBV5-1 and TRBJ1-1, with D possibly being TRBD1 (5 bases). The germline V gene has CDR1 SGHRS and CDR2 YFSETQ. The V end lost 0 bases, the J end lost 3 bases, and 15 bases lay between the germline ends. The CDR3 has 16 amino acids. Full variable domain (outside the CDR3, taken from reference TRBV5-1 and TRBJ1-1): KAGVTQTPRYLIKTRGQQVTLSCSPISGHRSVSWYQQTPGQGLQFLFEYFSETQRNKGNFPGRFSGRQFSNSRSEMNVSTLELGDSALYLCASSLARGGWDTEAFFGQGTRLTVV.

Details on this clonotype: A read error may explain this, as a much larger clone is one base away. This chain links TRBV19 with TRBJ1-2; a possible D gene is TRBD1 (6 bases). The CDR3 is 13 amino acids. V lost 6 bases to trimming and J lost 3 bases, with 11 bases between them. Germline V CDR1 and CDR2: LNHDA, SQIVND (reference sequence). The CDR3 region is CASRDRLDYGYTF. DNA of the CDR3: TGTGCCAGTAGGGACAGATTAGACTATGGCTACACCTTC.

At least ten counts were recorded for this clonotype. CDR3 sequence reads: CASSLGDSYEQYF. DNA of the CDR3: TGTGCCAGCAGCCTGGGGGACTCCTACGAGCAGTACTTC. V and J are TRBV7-2 and TRBJ2-7, with D tentatively TRBD1 or TRBD2 (5 bases each). This CDR3 has 13 residues. Trimming cost V 5 bases and J 0 bases, with 8 bases left between them. Germline CDR1 reads SGHTA; CDR2 reads FQGNSA.

The CDR3 sequence is CASSPQRRPDTQYF. DNA for the CDR3: TGTGCCAGCTCACCGCAGCGGAGGCCGGATACGCAGTATTTT. The chain is built from TRBV18 and TRBJ2-3, with D tentatively TRBD2 (5 bases). Between the trimmed V and J ends, which lost 3 bases and 6 bases, there was a span of 13 bases. CDR3 length: 14 amino acids. Germline V gene lookup returns CDR1 KGHSH and CDR2 LQKENI.

This clonotype has more than one count but fewer than ten. This chain joins TRBV24-1 and TRBJ2-2, with 9 bases that match TRBD1. Germline V lookup: CDR1 KGHDR, CDR2 SFDVKD. The CDR3 is 15 residues long. V lost 4 bases and J lost 1; bases outside the gene matches: 0. Here the CDR3 reads CATSEGQGNTGELFF. In DNA, the CDR3 is TGTGCCACCAGTGAGGGACAGGGGAACACCGGGGAGCTGTTTTTT.

Ten or more counts support this clonotype. The J gene is TRBJ2-3, the V gene TRBV29-1; 8 positions agree with TRBD1. This CDR3 comprises 15 residues. Germline-derived CDR1 and CDR2 are SQVTM and ANQGSEA. Trimming at V came to 3 bases and at J to 3 bases, leaving 8 bases not matched to a gene. The CDR3 spells CSVDGGQGATDTQYF. The CDR3 region has the DNA TGCAGCGTTGACGGCGGTCAGGGGGCAACAGATACGCAGTATTTT.

As for this clonotype: A much larger clone is a single base away; this may be a read error. In DNA, the CDR3 is TGTGCCAGCAGGGGGGACAAGGTTAATCAGACCCAGTACTTC. It translates to CASRGDKVNQTQYF. This sequence joins TRBV21-1 and TRBJ2-5; the table gives TRBD1 as D, unverified against the DNA. TRBV21-1 is termed a pseudogene. The CDR3 runs 14 residues.

Note on this clonotype: A much bigger clone sits one base away, suggesting this may be a read error. The CDR3 DNA sequence: TGTGCCAGCCGTGTTAGGGATACTGAAGCTTTCTTT. It is translated as CASRVRDTEAFF. This rearrangement joins TRBV2 to TRBJ1-1; D gene uncertain. Trimming stripped 8 bases from V and 5 bases from J, with 12 bases between. This CDR3 spans 12 amino acids. Looked up from germline, CDR1 is SNHLY and CDR2 is FYNNEI.

This clonotype was seen ten or more times. The chain joins TRBV7-2 to TRBJ1-3, with D possibly being TRBD1 (5 bases). Germline CDR1 and CDR2: SGHTA and FQGNSA. The germline V and J ends were trimmed by 2 bases and 11 bases, with 7 bases remaining between them. The CDR3 runs 11 residues. In nucleotides, the CDR3 is TGTGCCAGCAGCTTAACGGGGCCCATATATTTT. This encodes CASSLTGPIYF.

This clonotype was seen many times. The V gene is TRBV5-1, the J gene TRBJ1-1; 9 bases line up with TRBD1. With 2 bases clipped from V and 6 bases from J, the junction kept 5 bases outside the gene matches. Germline CDR1 SGHRS, CDR2 YFSETQ. This CDR3 spans 14 amino acids. The CDR3: CASSLPGQGAEAFF. CDR3 DNA: TGCGCCAGCAGCTTACCGGGACAGGGCGCTGAAGCTTTCTTT.

This clonotype came up many times. The chain combines TRBV20-1 with TRBJ1-4; no definite D call. The V gene lost 3 bases and the J gene lost 8 bases, with 16 bases spanning the gap. The CDR3 is 14 amino acids. Per the germline V gene, CDR1 is DFQATT and CDR2 is SNEGSKA (reference sequence). In DNA form, the CDR3 reads TGCAGTGCTAGTGAAGGTATGAGAGGAGAAAAACTGTTTTTT. This sequence encodes CSASEGMRGEKLFF.

The sample holds many counts of this clonotype. This rearrangement joins TRBV3-1 to TRBJ2-7; no reliable D call. Trimming removed 1 base at V and 6 bases at J, with 10 bases between. Germline values: CDR1 LGHDT, CDR2 YNNKEL (reference sequence). The CDR3 length is 13 residues. CDR3 residues: CASSQGGSTEQYF. Written as DNA, the CDR3 is TGTGCCAGCAGCCAAGGGGGTAGCACCGAGCAGTACTTC.

J is TRBJ2-2 and V is TRBV5-1; unclear D gene. Germline V gene lookup returns CDR1 SGHRS and CDR2 YFSETQ. Trimming removed 5 bases at V and 0 bases at J, with 11 bases between. The CDR3 is 15 amino acids. The CDR3 protein is CASRGQTSNTGELFF. Written as DNA, the CDR3 is TGCGCCAGCAGGGGCCAAACCTCGAACACCGGGGAGCTGTTTTTT.

This clonotype turned up a few times. The chain's CDR3 is CASSPRNIKNIQYF. CDR3 coding DNA: TGTGCCAGCAGTCCGAGGAATATCAAAAACATTCAGTACTTC. The J gene is TRBJ2-4, the V gene TRBV12-3 or TRBV12-4; D ambiguous. This CDR3 is 14 amino acids long. V dropped 5 bases and J dropped 3 bases, with 11 bases sitting between them.

This clonotype was observed at least ten times. The chain combines TRBV20-1 with TRBJ2-1, with TRBD2 matching 10 bases. Germline loops: CDR1 DFQATT, CDR2 SNEGSKA (reference sequence). V dropped 4 bases and J dropped 8; count of bases not matched to a gene: 20. CDR3 size: 18 residues. Here the CDR3 DNA reads TGCAGTGCTACCGTCTCGACTAGCGGGCGGACGTTAAGGGATGAGCAGTTCTTC. This encodes CSATVSTSGRTLRDEQFF.

This clonotype was picked up many times. The chain employs TRBV12-3 or TRBV12-4 and TRBJ2-1; possibly TRBD2 for D (6 bases). V lost 6 bases and J 2 bases, leaving 8 bases between the germline ends. CDR3 length: 13 amino acids. The CDR3 bases are TGTGCCAGCAGGGGGACTGCCTACAATGAGCAGTTCTTC. Its translation is CASRGTAYNEQFF.

This clonotype appeared many times. The chain links TRBV7-3 to TRBJ1-1; no reliable D call. CDR3 length: 14 amino acids. V was cut by 10 bases and J by 4 bases, with 19 bases left in between. The germline V gene encodes CDR1 SGHTA and CDR2 FQGTGA. The CDR3 loop is CATSLRSDGTEAFF. As DNA, the CDR3 is TGTGCCACGAGCCTGCGGTCAGATGGCACTGAAGCTTTCTTT.

This clonotype came up many times. Written as DNA, the CDR3 is TGCAGTGCTCGCGGGGGGAGGTACCCACCCCTCCACTTT. Protein: CSARGGRYPPLHF. The chain has TRBV20-1 and TRBJ1-6; possible D gene TRBD1, 5 bases. Germline CDR1 and CDR2: DFQATT and SNEGSKA (reference sequence). V lost 5 bases to trimming and J lost 11 bases, with 16 bases between them. This CDR3 contains 13 residues.

This clonotype was seen at least ten times. Written as DNA, the CDR3 is TGTGCCAGCAGTTACGACGGTCTCGATGAGCAGTTCTTC. Its protein is CASSYDGLDEQFF. This rearrangement joins TRBV6-5 to TRBJ2-1; D is ambiguous. CDR1 and CDR2 from the germline V gene are MNHEY and SVGAGI. Trimming pared 2 bases from V and 8 bases from J, leaving 10 bases between. This CDR3 region has 13 residues.